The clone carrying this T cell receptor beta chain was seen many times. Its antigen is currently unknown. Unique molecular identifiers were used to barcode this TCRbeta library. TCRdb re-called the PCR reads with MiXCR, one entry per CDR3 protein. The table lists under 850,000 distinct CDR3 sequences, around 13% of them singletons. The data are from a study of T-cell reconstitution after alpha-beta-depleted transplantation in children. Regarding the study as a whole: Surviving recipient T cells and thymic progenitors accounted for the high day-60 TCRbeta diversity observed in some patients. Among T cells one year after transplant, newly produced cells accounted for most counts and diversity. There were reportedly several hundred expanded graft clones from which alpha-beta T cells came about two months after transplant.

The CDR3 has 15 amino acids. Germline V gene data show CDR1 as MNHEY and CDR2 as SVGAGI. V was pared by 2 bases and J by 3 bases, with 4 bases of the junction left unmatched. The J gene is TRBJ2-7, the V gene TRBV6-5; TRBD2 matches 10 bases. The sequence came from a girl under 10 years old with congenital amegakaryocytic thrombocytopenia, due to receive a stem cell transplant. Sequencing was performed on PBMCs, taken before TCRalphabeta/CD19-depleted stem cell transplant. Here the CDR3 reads CASSYLAGDLYEQYF. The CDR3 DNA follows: TGTGCCAGCAGTTACCTAGCGGGAGATCTCTACGAGCAGTACTTC.